The 3 T cell receptor beta chains below were found in one sample sequenced in a study of cytomegalovirus exposure and HLA in healthy donors. PCR used 60 Vbeta primers and 13 Jbeta primers. The assay was immunoSEQ multiplex PCR, and TCRdb's table has in-frame clones only and misses some. The table lists about 140,000 clones, approximately 80% of them singletons. Input material: PBMCs. All receptors come from a woman aged 40 to 50 in good health and CMV-seronegative.

This chain joins TRBV6-5 and TRBJ2-7; possible D gene TRBD2, 6 bases. The CDR3 totals 15 residues. Per germline, CDR1 MNHEY and CDR2 SVGAGI. The ends were cut back, 4 bases at V and 6 bases at J, with 19 bases in the middle. The CDR3 sequence is CASSSTGGRTGEQYF. CDR3 bases: TGTGCCAGCAGTTCCACTGGAGGGAGAACGGGCGAGCAGTACTTC.

The chain recombines TRBV6-1 with TRBJ1-6; D might be TRBD1 (6 bases). This CDR3 has 15 amino acids. The V end was cut by 0 bases, the J end by 6 bases, with 9 bases between. The germline CDR1 and CDR2 sequences are MNHNS and SASEGT. The CDR3 loop is CASSEAGTLNSPLHF. The CDR3 bases are TGTGCCAGCAGTGAAGCAGGGACACTTAATTCACCCCTCCACTTT.

V usage is TRBV7-2 and J usage is TRBJ1-1; TRBD1 agrees at 10 bases. V lost 2 bases and J lost 5; bases outside the gene matches: 5. Per the germline V gene, CDR1 is SGHTA and CDR2 is FQGNSA. The CDR3 runs to 15 residues. CDR3 residues: CASSLLRDRGTEAFF. The CDR3 DNA reads as TGTGCCAGCAGCTTACTCCGGGACAGGGGTACTGAAGCTTTCTTT.